This TCR beta chain was observed in a study of low-dose radiotherapy and immunotherapy resistance in tumors. The ends were cut back, 0 bases at V and 4 bases at J, with 16 bases in the middle. The CDR3 spans 18 residues. Germline CDR1 reads LGHNA; CDR2 reads YNFKEQ. TRAV- and TRBV-specific primers were used for first-strand cDNA, which covered alpha and beta chains. TCRs were put through approximately 20 PCR cycles of amplification with Phusion. A constant-region primer and the V-primer adapter served as the primer pair. Each CDR3 protein is one row after TCRdb ran MiXCR on the reads. The sample consists of about 60,000 distinct CDR3 sequences, under 30% of them appearing once. The time point here: before trial treatment. This clonotype was recorded at least ten times.

This TCR was recovered from a male donor with prostate cancer. The specimen was PBMCs, collected before treatment. The chain uses TRBV4-2 and TRBJ1-6; tentative D call: TRBD1 (6 bases). The CDR3 nucleotides are TGTGCCAGCAGCCAAGACCCGGGGGGGGGGCGTTATAATTCACCCCTCCACTTT. As protein: CASSQDPGGGRYNSPLHF.